What follows are 5 T cell receptor beta chains derived from one specimen sequenced in a study of OX40 agonist ivuxolimab in advanced cancers. Produced via immunoSEQ multiplex PCR; TCRdb's table is partial and in-frame only. The sample records roughly 56,000 clones, around 82% being singletons. The starting material was CD4+ or CD8+ T cells sorted from blood, obtained in a trial of the OX40 agonist ivuxolimab. The receptors shown here come from an adult with an advanced solid tumor such as melanoma, head and neck, liver or kidney cancer.

The chain uses TRBV6-5 and TRBJ2-5; 11 bases map to TRBD1. This CDR3 has 16 residues. V lost 2 bases, J lost 11 bases, and 13 bases stayed unmatched. CDR1 and CDR2 from the germline V gene are MNHEY and SVGAGI. The DNA of the CDR3 is TGTGCCAGCAGTTACCTCTCAGGACAGGGGGCAGGGGAGCAGTACTTC. Its protein is CASSYLSGQGAGEQYF.

As DNA, the CDR3 is TGTGCCAGCAGCTTAGCAGCCCCCGGACAGGGGAACACTGAAGCTTTCTTT. This sequence encodes CASSLAAPGQGNTEAFF. The genes are TRBV7-2 and TRBJ1-1; 8 bases are a match to TRBD1. The germline V gene has CDR1 SGHTA and CDR2 FQGNSA. CDR3 length equals 17 residues. J was trimmed by 1 base and V by 0 bases; bases with no gene match: 7. Complete variable domain (other parts from reference TRBV7-2 and TRBJ1-1): GAGVSQSPSNKVTEKGKDVELRCDPISGHTALYWYRQSLGQGLEFLIYFQGNSAPDKSGLPSDRFSAERTGGSVSTLTIQRTQQEDSAVYLCASSLAAPGQGNTEAFFGQGTRLTVV.

V and J are TRBV14 and TRBJ1-1, with D unclear. This CDR3 has 14 residues. Trimming cost V 1 base and J 1 base, with 7 bases left between them. Germline CDR1 and CDR2: SGHDN and FVKESK. This chain's CDR3 is CASSQVRQNTEAFF. CDR3 bases: TGTGCCAGCAGCCAAGTGAGGCAGAACACTGAAGCTTTCTTT.

The rearrangement links TRBV18 to TRBJ2-5; D unclear. The germline CDR1 and CDR2 sequences are KGHSH and LQKENI. The CDR3 spans 12 residues. V lost 0 bases, J lost 5 bases, and 4 bases lay in between. DNA of the CDR3: TGTGCCAGCTCACCACCGAGGGAGACCCAGTACTTC. Its translation: CASSPPRETQYF.

This clone counts as medium-sized. The gene calls are TRBV18 and TRBJ1-5, with TRBD1 identical over 7 bases. V gave up 6 bases and J gave up 3 bases; unmatched junction bases: 8. CDR1 is KGHSH, CDR2 LQKENI, per germline. The CDR3 is made up of 15 amino acids. The CDR3 sequence: CASSRAGGFNQPQHF. In DNA form, the CDR3 reads TGTGCCAGCTCCAGGGCAGGGGGTTTCAATCAGCCCCAGCATTTT.